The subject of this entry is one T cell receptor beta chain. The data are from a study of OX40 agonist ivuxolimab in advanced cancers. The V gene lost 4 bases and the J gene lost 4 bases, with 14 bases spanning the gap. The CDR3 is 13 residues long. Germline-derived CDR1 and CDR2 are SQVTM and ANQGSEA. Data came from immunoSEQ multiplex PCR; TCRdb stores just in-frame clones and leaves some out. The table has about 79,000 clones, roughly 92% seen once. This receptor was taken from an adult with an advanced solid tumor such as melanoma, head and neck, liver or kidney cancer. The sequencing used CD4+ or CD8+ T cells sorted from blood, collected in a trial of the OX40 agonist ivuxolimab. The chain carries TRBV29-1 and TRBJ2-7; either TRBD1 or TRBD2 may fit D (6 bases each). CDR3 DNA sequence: TGCAGCGTTGCTTGGGGGGCACAGTACGAGCAGTACTTC. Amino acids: CSVAWGAQYEQYF.